The 17 T cell receptor beta chains listed next were all sequenced from one sample in a study of cytomegalovirus exposure and HLA in healthy donors. This PCR relied on a set of 60 Vbeta primers and 13 Jbeta primers. Only in-frame clones appear in the TCRdb table, and some are missing; sequencing was by immunoSEQ multiplex PCR. The sample records over 90,000 clones, approximately 82% being singletons. Sequencing was carried out using PBMCs. The receptors here all came from a man aged 35 to 55 in good health and CMV-seronegative.

CDR3 DNA sequence: TGTGCCATCAGCCCCTTTGGGGAAACAGGGCCTTACTCCTACGAGCAGTACTTC. It is translated as CAISPFGETGPYSYEQYF. V usage is TRBV10-3 and J usage is TRBJ2-5; maybe TRBD1 (6 bases). The DNA end is more similar to TRBJ2-7, so the J call may be wrong. The CDR3 has 18 amino acids. Germline V lookup: CDR1 ENHRY, CDR2 SYGVKD.

The genes are TRBV15 and TRBJ2-1; TRBD1 might be the D (6 bases). The CDR3 runs to 14 residues. Germline CDR1 LNHNV, CDR2 YYDKDF (reference sequence). V was pared by 11 bases and J by 6 bases, with 20 bases between. This CDR3 reads CAATSRGRGNEQFF. The CDR3 DNA follows: TGTGCCGCCACCAGCAGGGGTAGAGGCAATGAGCAGTTCTTC.

V and J are TRBV6-6 and TRBJ2-7; D is possibly TRBD1 (5 bases). The CDR3 loop spans 15 amino acids. Germline V gene lookup returns CDR1 MNHNY and CDR2 SVGAGI (reference sequence). The V end lost 0 bases, the J end lost 1 base, and 10 bases lay between the germline ends. Here the CDR3 reads CASSYSAGLSYEQYF. In DNA, the CDR3 is TGTGCCAGCAGTTACTCCGCAGGGCTGTCCTACGAGCAGTACTTC.

This clone has only a few counts. The J gene is TRBJ1-3, the V gene TRBV19; D is unresolved. V gave up 2 bases and J gave up 0 bases, with 8 bases separating them. This CDR3 contains 15 residues. Germline assignment: CDR1 LNHDA and CDR2 SQIVND (reference sequence). CDR3 sequence reads: CASSIKRDSGNTIYF. In nucleotides, the CDR3 is TGTGCCAGTAGTATAAAACGGGACTCTGGAAACACCATATATTTT.

The rearrangement joins TRBV21-1 to TRBJ1-2. TRBV21-1 is a pseudogene segment. This CDR3 spans 20 amino acids. The CDR3: CASIFTIGGNDRIPLYGYTF. The CDR3 DNA sequence: TGTGCCAGCATCTTTACTATCGGGGGGAACGACAGGATCCCCCTCTATGGCTACACCTTC.

V is TRBV5-4 and J is TRBJ2-5; 14 bases match TRBD2. Losses at the gene ends were 4 bases for V and 4 bases for J; bases not matched to a gene: 9. The germline V gene has CDR1 SGHNT and CDR2 YYREEE (reference sequence). This CDR3 has 17 amino acids. The CDR3 bases are TGTGCCAGCAGCGGAACCCCGGGACTAGCGGGGGCAGAGACCCAGTACTTC. Its protein is CASSGTPGLAGAETQYF. The full variable domain, with the rest looked up from reference TRBV5-4 and TRBJ2-5, is ETGVTQSPTHLIKTRGQQVTLRCSSQSGHNTVSWYQQALGQGPQFIFQYYREEENGRGNFPPRFSGLQFPNYSSELNVNALELDDSALYLCASSGTPGLAGAETQYFGPGTRLLVL.

The rearrangement joins TRBV5-1 to TRBJ1-2; D gene ambiguous. The germline V gene encodes CDR1 SGHRS and CDR2 YFSETQ. V lost 0 bases, J lost 5 bases, and 14 bases lay in between. This CDR3 spans 15 amino acids. The CDR3 DNA sequence: TGCGCCAGCAGCTTGGCCGGCAGCCCGGGATATGGCTACACCTTC. Translated: CASSLAGSPGYGYTF.

The chain recombines TRBV19 with TRBJ1-3, with a tentative D call TRBD1 (5 bases). The germline CDR1 and CDR2 sequences are LNHDA and SQIVND (reference sequence). The CDR3 runs to 15 residues. V was cut by 1 base and J by 0 bases, with 7 bases left in between. The CDR3 DNA sequence: TGTGCCAGTAGTATAGCGGGGGGCTCTGGAAACACCATATATTTT. This sequence encodes CASSIAGGSGNTIYF.

This clone was picked up one time. This chain connects TRBV6-5 to TRBJ1-5; the match to TRBD1 covers 11 bases. This CDR3 spans 16 amino acids. Germline lookup yields CDR1 MNHEY and CDR2 SVGAGI. J gave up 3 bases and V 4 bases, and 5 bases lay outside the gene matches. CDR3 nucleotides: TGTGCCAGCAGTTCCCGGGACAGGGGGGACAATCAGCCCCAGCATTTT. Amino acid sequence: CASSSRDRGDNQPQHF.

This clone was found once. This chain links TRBV18 with TRBJ2-2; maybe TRBD1 (5 bases). Germline loops: CDR1 KGHSH, CDR2 LQKENI. The CDR3 length is 14 residues. Trimming removed 3 bases from V and 2 bases from J, with 7 bases in between. The CDR3 spells CASSPQGNTGELFF. The DNA of the CDR3 is TGTGCCAGCTCACCGCAGGGTAACACCGGGGAGCTGTTTTTT.

The chain links TRBV11-2 to TRBJ1-5, with 8 positions matching TRBD1. Looked up from germline, CDR1 is SGHAT and CDR2 is FQNNGV. This CDR3 is built from 15 residues. The junction had 8 bases not matched to a gene; V was cut back by 5 bases and J by 5 bases. The CDR3 nucleotides read TGTGCCAGCAGCCCTAGGACAGGGATGGATCAGCCCCAGCATTTT. This translates into CASSPRTGMDQPQHF.

The chain carries TRBV27 and TRBJ1-6, with D possibly matching TRBD1 (6 bases). From germline, CDR1 is MNHEY and CDR2 SMNVEV (reference sequence). This CDR3 is built from 16 residues. The V end was cut by 5 bases, the J end by 8 bases, with 19 bases between. DNA of the CDR3: TGTGCCAGCAGTCTGGGACACGGACAGACGTATTCACCCCTCCACTTT. Amino acids: CASSLGHGQTYSPLHF.

V is TRBV4-1 and J is TRBJ1-2; 7 bases are shared with TRBD1. Germline-derived CDR1 and CDR2 are MGHRA and YSYEKL. The CDR3 has 17 residues. V was pared by 0 bases and J by 7 bases, with 14 bases of the junction left unmatched. The CDR3 nucleotides read TGCGCCAGCAGCCAAGAAGGCGGGACAGCCTTAACGGGTGGCTACACCTTC. Encoded protein: CASSQEGGTALTGGYTF.

This clone showed up just a few times. This sequence joins TRBV4-3 and TRBJ1-2; the match to TRBD1 covers 8 bases. The germline CDR1 and CDR2 sequences are LGHNA and YSLEER. Trimming cost V 3 bases and J 8 bases; bases outside gene matches: 11. This CDR3 is 15 amino acids long. CDR3 residues: CASSHEGAGGGGYTF. CDR3 DNA: TGCGCCAGCAGCCACGAGGGTGCAGGGGGCGGAGGCTACACCTTC.

This clone has more than one count but fewer than ten. V is TRBV7-2 and J is TRBJ1-5; TRBD1 might be the D (5 bases). The germline CDR1 and CDR2 sequences are SGHTA and FQGNSA. Trimming cost V 2 bases and J 3 bases, with 11 bases left between them. The CDR3 extends over 15 amino acids. This chain's CDR3 is CASSLSPGNNQPQHF. The DNA of the CDR3 is TGTGCCAGCAGCTTATCGCCAGGGAACAATCAGCCCCAGCATTTT.

This chain joins TRBV27 and TRBJ1-1, with D perhaps matching TRBD1 (6 bases). The CDR3 covers 14 residues. Between the trimmed V and J ends, which lost 2 bases and 5 bases, there was a span of 12 bases. The germline gives CDR1 MNHEY, CDR2 SMNVEV (reference sequence). The CDR3 is CASSLRGGWTEAFF. The CDR3 nucleotides read TGTGCCAGCAGTTTAAGAGGGGGATGGACTGAAGCTTTCTTT.

This clone occurred a few times. This chain uses TRBV7-2 with TRBJ2-7, with D possibly being TRBD2 (5 bases). Germline loops: CDR1 SGHTA, CDR2 FQGNSA. Trimming shortened V by 1 base and J by 2 bases, and 9 bases separated the two germline ends. The CDR3 consists of 14 residues. The CDR3 DNA sequence: TGTGCCAGCAGCTTAGTAGGGAGAACCTACGAGCAGTACTTC. Protein: CASSLVGRTYEQYF.